The entry that follows covers one TCR beta chain sequence. No antigen is known for it. Base-call qualities are not available, and no considerably larger clone is one nucleotide away. The CDR3 regions of human TCRbeta chains were subjected to immunosequencing. In the authors' own workflow: TCRs in the repertoires were compared against a reference library of SARS-CoV-2-specific TCRs that had been generated with the MIRA antigen-specificity platform. Breadth was defined as the fraction of unique TCRs that were SARS-CoV-2-associated. Depth was defined as the fraction of total T cells that were SARS-CoV-2-associated. Using the MIRA data, each spike-specific TCR was mapped to the spike region that the TCR reacts to and placed in a CD4 or CD8 class. Log10-transformed breadth and depth values were compared by one-way ANOVA with Sidak's multiple comparisons tests. Imported from immuneACCESS, the table was reduced by TCRdb to in-frame sequences with V and J called. These copies leave out some clones; in studies compared against another copy, an unresolved V gene accounts for under half, and the cause of the remainder is not known. From that table come the V and J calls and clone size; the DNA was used to work out D and trimming. For this sample there are 150,000 to 200,000 clones; about nine tenths appear just once. Approximately 2.8% of the sample is held by the ten biggest clonotypes.

The data are from a study of T cell responses to AZD1222 COVID-19 vaccine (dated by TCRdb to the early 2020s). In terms of the full investigation: AZD1222 recipients with second doses at about 4 weeks or about 12 weeks were pooled, because spike-specific TCR depth and breadth did not differ between schedules. A total of over 230 trial participants underwent TCR sequencing, of whom some 210 received two doses of AZD1222 and 26 received two doses of the MenACWY control vaccine. Trial participants were enrolled into age subgroups of 18-55, 56-69 and 70-plus years, which contained 148, 28 and 57 TCR-sequenced participants, respectively.

The time point label of this sample denotes: baseline before first vaccination. The vaccinee samples were drawn from two UK trials, COV001 and COV002, one of which was a single-blind randomized controlled phase 2/3 trial testing AZD1222 (ChAdOx1 nCoV-19) in healthy adults. Trial participant PBMC samples were collected at day 0 and day 28 after the second dose for TCRbeta chain sequencing. General findings and caveats noted by the study authors: Because no day 14 peak-response samples were available, repertoires were characterized only after the peak T cell response. A significant rise in spike-specific TCR breadth and depth was observed after two AZD1222 doses relative to day 0 and relative to MenACWY recipients. The whole spike protein was spanned by vaccine-associated CD4 TCRs, and dominant responses were seen in regions 160-218 and 743-854. Only five to seven AZD1222 recipients were SARS-CoV-2 seropositive at baseline, limiting conclusions about previously exposed vaccinees. Participants were mostly white British and included more females than males, and it was suggested by the authors that clonal diversity may have been underestimated. Epitopes outside the regions mutated in the B.1.351 and B.1.1.7 variants were reportedly recognized by nearly half of the unique spike-specific TCRs. In the small 56-69-year group, the increase in depth fell short of significance, most likely because of low power.

Including the terminal cysteine and phenylalanine, the CDR3 comprises 18 residues. The retained sequence is limited to the CDR3, 54 bases, with the frame set at the first base. Relative to germline, V is 4 bases shorter and J is 5 bases shorter, with 24 bases between their ends. CDR1 and CDR2 were assigned from the germline V gene (reference sequence) as LNHDA and SQIVND. This receptor chain uses TRBV19 and TRBJ1-5; no D gene can be assigned with confidence. Sequences were derived from peripheral blood, sampled on day 0 of AZD1222 vaccination. The clonotype comes from an adult in good health. The sequenced DNA is TGTGCCAGTAGTACGGAGGGCCTCGTAGGCGTCGGGGATCAGCCCCAGCATTTT. It encodes CASSTEGLVGVGDQPQHF.